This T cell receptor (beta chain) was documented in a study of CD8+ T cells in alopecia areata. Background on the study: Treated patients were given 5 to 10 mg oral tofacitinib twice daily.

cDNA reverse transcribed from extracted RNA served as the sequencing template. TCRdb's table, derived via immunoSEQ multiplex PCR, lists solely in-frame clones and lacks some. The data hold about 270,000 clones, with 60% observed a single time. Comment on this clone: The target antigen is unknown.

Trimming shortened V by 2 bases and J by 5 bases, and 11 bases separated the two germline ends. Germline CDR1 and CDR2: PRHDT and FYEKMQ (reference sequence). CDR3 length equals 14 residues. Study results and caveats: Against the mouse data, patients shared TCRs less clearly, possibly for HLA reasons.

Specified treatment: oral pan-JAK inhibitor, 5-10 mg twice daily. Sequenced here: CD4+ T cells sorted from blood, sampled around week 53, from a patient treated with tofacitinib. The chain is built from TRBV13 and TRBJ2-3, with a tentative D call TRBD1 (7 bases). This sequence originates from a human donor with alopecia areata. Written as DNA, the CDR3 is TGTGCCAGCAGCTTAAACAGGGGAGGAGATACGCAGTATTTT. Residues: CASSLNRGGDTQYF. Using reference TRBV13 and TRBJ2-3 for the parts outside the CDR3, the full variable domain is AAGVIQSPRHLIKEKRETATLKCYPIPRHDTVYWYQQGPGQDPQFLISFYEKMQSDKGSIPDRFSAQQFSDYHSELNMSSLELGDSALYFCASSLNRGGDTQYFGPGTRLTVL.